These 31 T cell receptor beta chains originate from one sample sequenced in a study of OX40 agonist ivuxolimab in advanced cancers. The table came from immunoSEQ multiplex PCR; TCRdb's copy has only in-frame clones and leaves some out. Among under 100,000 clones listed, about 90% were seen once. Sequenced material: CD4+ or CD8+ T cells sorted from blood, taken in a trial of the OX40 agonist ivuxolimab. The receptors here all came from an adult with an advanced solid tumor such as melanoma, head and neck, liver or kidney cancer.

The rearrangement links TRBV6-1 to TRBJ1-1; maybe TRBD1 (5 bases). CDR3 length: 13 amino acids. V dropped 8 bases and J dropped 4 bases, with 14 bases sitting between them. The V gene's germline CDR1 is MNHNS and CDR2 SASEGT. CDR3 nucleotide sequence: TGTGCCAGCGCAGGGTGGAAAGGCACTGAAGCTTTCTTT. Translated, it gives CASAGWKGTEAFF.

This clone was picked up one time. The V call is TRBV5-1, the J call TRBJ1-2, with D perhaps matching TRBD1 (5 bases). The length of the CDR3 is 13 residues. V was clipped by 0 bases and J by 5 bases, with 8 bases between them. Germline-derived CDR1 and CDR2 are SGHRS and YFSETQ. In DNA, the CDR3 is TGCGCCAGCAGCTTGGTGACAGAATATGGCTACACCTTC. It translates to CASSLVTEYGYTF. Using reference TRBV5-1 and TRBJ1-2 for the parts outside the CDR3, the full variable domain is KAGVTQTPRYLIKTRGQQVTLSCSPISGHRSVSWYQQTPGQGLQFLFEYFSETQRNKGNFPGRFSGRQFSNSRSEMNVSTLELGDSALYLCASSLVTEYGYTFGSGTRLTVV.

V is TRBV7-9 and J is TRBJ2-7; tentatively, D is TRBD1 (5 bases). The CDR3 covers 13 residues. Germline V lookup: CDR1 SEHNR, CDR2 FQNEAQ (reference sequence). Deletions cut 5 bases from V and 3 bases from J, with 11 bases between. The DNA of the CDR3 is TGTGCCAGCAGCCCGGACATTCTCTACGAGCAGTACTTC. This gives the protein CASSPDILYEQYF.

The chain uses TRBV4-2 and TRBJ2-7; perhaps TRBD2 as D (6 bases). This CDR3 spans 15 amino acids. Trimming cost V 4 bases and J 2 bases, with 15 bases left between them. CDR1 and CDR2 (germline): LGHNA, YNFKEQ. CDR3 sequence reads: CASSPTPGVAYEQYF. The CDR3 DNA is TGTGCCAGCAGCCCTACCCCGGGGGTCGCCTACGAGCAGTACTTC.

CDR3 coding DNA: TGTGCCAGTAGTATTTTTCGAGGGGAGTCCTATGGCTACACCTTC. Translation gives CASSIFRGESYGYTF. The rearrangement uses TRBV19 and TRBJ1-2, with a tentative D call TRBD1 (5 bases). The CDR3 runs to 15 residues. Germline CDR1 LNHDA, CDR2 SQIVND (reference sequence). The ends were cut back, 3 bases at V and 4 bases at J, with 15 bases in the middle.

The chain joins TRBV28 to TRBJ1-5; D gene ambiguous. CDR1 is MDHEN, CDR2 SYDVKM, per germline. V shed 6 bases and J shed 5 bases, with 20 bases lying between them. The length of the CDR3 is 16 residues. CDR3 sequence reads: CASRQDRADRHQPQHF. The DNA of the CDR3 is TGTGCCAGCAGACAAGACCGGGCCGATCGGCATCAGCCCCAGCATTTT.

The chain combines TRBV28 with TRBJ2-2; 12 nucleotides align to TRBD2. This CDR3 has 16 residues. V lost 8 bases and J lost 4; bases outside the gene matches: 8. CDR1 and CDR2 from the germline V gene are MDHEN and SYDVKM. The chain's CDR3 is CASGLAGGPGTGELFF. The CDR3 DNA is TGTGCCAGCGGGCTAGCGGGAGGGCCCGGCACCGGGGAGCTGTTTTTT.

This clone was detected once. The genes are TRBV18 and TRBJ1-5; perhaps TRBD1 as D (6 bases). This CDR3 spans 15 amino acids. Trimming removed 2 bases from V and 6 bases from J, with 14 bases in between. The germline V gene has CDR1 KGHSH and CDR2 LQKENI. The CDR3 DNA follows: TGTGCCAGCTCACCAACGGGGGCATTGGGTCAGCCCCAGCATTTT. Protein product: CASSPTGALGQPQHF.

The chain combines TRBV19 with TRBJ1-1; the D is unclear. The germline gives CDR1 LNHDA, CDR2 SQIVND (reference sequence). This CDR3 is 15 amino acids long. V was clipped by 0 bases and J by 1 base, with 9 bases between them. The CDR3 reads CASSIDPTRNTEAFF. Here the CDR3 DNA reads TGTGCCAGTAGTATAGACCCGACAAGGAACACTGAAGCTTTCTTT. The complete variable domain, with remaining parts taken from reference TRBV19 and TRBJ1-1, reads DGGITQSPKYLFRKEGQNVTLSCEQNLNHDAMYWYRQDPGQGLRLIYYSQIVNDFQKGDIAEGYSVSREKKESFPLTVTSAQKNPTAFYLCASSIDPTRNTEAFFGQGTRLTVV.

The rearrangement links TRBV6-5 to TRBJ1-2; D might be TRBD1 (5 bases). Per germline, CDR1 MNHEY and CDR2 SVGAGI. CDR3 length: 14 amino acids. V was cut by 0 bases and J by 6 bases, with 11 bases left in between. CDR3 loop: CASSYSTVGDGYTF. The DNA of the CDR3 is TGTGCCAGCAGTTACTCCACAGTGGGGGATGGCTACACCTTC.

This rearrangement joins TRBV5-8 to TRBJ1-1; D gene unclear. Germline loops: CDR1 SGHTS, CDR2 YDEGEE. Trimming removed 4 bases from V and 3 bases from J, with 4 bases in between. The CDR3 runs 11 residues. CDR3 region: CASSPYTEAFF. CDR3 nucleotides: TGTGCCAGCAGCCCGTACACTGAAGCTTTCTTT.

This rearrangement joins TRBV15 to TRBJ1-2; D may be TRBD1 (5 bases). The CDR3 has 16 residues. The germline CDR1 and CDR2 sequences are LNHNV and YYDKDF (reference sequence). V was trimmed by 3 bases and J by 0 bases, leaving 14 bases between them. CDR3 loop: CATSSGPGRANYGYTF. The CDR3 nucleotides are TGTGCCACCAGCAGTGGCCCAGGGAGAGCTAACTATGGCTACACCTTC.

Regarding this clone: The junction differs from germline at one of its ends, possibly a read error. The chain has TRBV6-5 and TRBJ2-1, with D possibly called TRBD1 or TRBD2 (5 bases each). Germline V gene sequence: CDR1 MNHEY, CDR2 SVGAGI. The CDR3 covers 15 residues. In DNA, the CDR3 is TGTACCAGCAGTTCCAGCCCAGGGTGGACTAATGAGCAGTTCTTC. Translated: CTSSSSPGWTNEQFF.

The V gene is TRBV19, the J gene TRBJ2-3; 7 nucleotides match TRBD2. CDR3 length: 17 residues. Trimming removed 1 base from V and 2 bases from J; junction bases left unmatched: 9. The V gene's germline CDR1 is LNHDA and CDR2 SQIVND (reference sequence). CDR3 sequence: CASSIGASGIFTDTQYF. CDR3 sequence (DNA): TGTGCCAGTAGTATAGGGGCTAGCGGAATCTTCACAGATACGCAGTATTTT. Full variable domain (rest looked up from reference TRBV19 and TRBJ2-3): DGGITQSPKYLFRKEGQNVTLSCEQNLNHDAMYWYRQDPGQGLRLIYYSQIVNDFQKGDIAEGYSVSREKKESFPLTVTSAQKNPTAFYLCASSIGASGIFTDTQYFGPGTRLTVL.

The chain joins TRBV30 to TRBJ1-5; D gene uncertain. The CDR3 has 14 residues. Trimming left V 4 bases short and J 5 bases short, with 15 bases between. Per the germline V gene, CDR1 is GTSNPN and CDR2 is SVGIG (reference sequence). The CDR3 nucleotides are TGTGCCTGGATTCAGGCGTCGGAATATCAGCCCCAGCATTTT. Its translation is CAWIQASEYQPQHF.

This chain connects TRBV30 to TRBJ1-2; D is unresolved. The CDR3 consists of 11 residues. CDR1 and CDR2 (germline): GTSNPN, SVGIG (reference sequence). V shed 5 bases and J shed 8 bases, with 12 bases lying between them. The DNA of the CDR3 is TGTGCCTGGGACGCCGCCAGAGGCTACACCTTC. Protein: CAWDAARGYTF.

CDR3 amino acids: CASSIDGGQDGYTF. CDR3 coding DNA: TGTGCCAGTAGTATAGATGGGGGACAGGATGGCTACACCTTC. This chain uses TRBV19 with TRBJ1-2, with 8 bases fitting TRBD1. In germline, CDR1 is LNHDA, CDR2 SQIVND (reference sequence). With 0 bases clipped from V and 6 bases from J, the junction kept 3 bases outside the gene matches. This CDR3 spans 14 amino acids. The variable domain in full, completed from reference TRBV19 and TRBJ1-2, reads DGGITQSPKYLFRKEGQNVTLSCEQNLNHDAMYWYRQDPGQGLRLIYYSQIVNDFQKGDIAEGYSVSREKKESFPLTVTSAQKNPTAFYLCASSIDGGQDGYTFGSGTRLTVV.

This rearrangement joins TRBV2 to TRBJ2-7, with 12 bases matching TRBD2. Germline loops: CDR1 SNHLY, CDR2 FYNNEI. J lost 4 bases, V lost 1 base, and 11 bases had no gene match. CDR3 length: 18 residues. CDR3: CASSEDLPGLAGSYEQYF. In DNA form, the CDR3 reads TGTGCCAGCAGTGAAGACCTCCCTGGACTAGCGGGGAGTTACGAGCAGTACTTC.

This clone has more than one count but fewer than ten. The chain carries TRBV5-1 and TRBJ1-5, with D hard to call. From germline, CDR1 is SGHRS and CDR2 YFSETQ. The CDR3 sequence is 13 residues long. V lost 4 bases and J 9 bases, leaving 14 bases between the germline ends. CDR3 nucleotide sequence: TGCGCCAGCAGCGTATTCGGGGTGGGGCCCCAGCATTTT. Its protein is CASSVFGVGPQHF. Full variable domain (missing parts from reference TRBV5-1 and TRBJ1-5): KAGVTQTPRYLIKTRGQQVTLSCSPISGHRSVSWYQQTPGQGLQFLFEYFSETQRNKGNFPGRFSGRQFSNSRSEMNVSTLELGDSALYLCASSVFGVGPQHFGDGTRLSIL.

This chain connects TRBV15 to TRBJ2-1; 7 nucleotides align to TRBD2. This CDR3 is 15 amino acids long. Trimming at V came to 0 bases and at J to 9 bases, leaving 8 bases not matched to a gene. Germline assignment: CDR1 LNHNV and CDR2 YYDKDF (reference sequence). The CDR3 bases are TGTGCCACCAGCAGAGATCGGGGAGGGCGGGCTGAGCAGTTCTTC. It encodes CATSRDRGGRAEQFF.

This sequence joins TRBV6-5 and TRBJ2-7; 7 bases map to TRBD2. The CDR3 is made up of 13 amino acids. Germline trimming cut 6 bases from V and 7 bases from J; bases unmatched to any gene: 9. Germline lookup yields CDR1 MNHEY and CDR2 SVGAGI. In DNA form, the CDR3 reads TGTGCCAGCAGAGTAGCGGGCTCCCAGGAGCAGTACTTC. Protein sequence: CASRVAGSQEQYF.

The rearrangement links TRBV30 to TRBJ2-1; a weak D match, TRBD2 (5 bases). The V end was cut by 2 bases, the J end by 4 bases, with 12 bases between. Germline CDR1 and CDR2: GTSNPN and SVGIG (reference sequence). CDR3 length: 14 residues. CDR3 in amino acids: CAWSPPGVYNEQFF. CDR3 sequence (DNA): TGTGCCTGGAGTCCTCCCGGGGTTTACAATGAGCAGTTCTTC.

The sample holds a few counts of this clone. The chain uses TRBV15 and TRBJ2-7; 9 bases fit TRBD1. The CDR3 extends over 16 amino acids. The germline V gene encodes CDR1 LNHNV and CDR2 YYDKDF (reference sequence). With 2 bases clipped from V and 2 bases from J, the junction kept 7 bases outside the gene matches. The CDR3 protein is CATSRLPGQGAYEQYF. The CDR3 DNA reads TGTGCCACCAGCAGACTACCGGGACAGGGAGCCTACGAGCAGTACTTC.

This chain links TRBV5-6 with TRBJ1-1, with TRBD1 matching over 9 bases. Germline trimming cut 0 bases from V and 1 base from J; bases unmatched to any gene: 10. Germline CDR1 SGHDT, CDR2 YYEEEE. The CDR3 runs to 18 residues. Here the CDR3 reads CASSLGSGTGLRNTEAFF. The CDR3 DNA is TGTGCCAGCAGCTTGGGATCCGGGACAGGGTTGCGGAACACTGAAGCTTTCTTT.

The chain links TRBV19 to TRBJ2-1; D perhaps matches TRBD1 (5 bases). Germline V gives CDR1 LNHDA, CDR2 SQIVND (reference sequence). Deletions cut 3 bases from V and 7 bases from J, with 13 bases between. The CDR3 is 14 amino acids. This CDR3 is CASSMGLLRNEQFF. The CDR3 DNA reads TGTGCCAGTAGTATGGGGCTCTTGAGAAATGAGCAGTTCTTC.

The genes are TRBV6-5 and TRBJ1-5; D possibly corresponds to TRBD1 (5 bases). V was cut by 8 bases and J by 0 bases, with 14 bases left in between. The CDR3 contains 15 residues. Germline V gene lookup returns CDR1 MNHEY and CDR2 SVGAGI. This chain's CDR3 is CASRIREYSNQPQHF. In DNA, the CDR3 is TGTGCCAGCCGCATCAGGGAGTATAGCAATCAGCCCCAGCATTTT.

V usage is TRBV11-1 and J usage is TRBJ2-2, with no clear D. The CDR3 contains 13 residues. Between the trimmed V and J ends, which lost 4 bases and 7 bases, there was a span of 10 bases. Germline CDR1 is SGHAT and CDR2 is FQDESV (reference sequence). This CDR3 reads CASSSSDGGELFF. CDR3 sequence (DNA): TGTGCCAGCAGCTCGTCCGACGGCGGGGAGCTGTTTTTT. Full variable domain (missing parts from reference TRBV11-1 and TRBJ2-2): EAEVAQSPRYKITEKSQAVAFWCDPISGHATLYWYRQILGQGPELLVQFQDESVVDDSQLPKDRFSAERLKGVDSTLKIQPAELGDSAMYLCASSSSDGGELFFGEGSRLTVL.

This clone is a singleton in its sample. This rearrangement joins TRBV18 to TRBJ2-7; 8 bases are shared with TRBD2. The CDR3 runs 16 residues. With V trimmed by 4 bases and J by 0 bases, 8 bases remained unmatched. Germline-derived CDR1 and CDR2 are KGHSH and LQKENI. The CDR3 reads CASSHETSANSYEQYF. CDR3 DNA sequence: TGTGCCAGCTCACACGAGACTAGCGCTAACTCCTACGAGCAGTACTTC.

This CDR3 reads CASSLEVLAFRQTTGELFF. CDR3 bases: TGTGCCAGCAGCTTGGAGGTGTTAGCGTTCCGACAAACTACCGGGGAGCTGTTTTTT. V and J are TRBV5-8 and TRBJ2-2, with D maybe TRBD2 (5 bases). CDR3 length: 19 amino acids. Trimming pared 0 bases from V and 5 bases from J, leaving 23 bases between. Germline lookup yields CDR1 SGHTS and CDR2 YDEGEE. Full variable domain (rest looked up from reference TRBV5-8 and TRBJ2-2): EAGVTQSPTHLIKTRGQQATLRCSPISGHTSVYWYQQALGLGLQFLLWYDEGEERNRGNFPPRFSGRQFPNYSSELNVNALELEDSALYLCASSLEVLAFRQTTGELFFGEGSRLTVL.

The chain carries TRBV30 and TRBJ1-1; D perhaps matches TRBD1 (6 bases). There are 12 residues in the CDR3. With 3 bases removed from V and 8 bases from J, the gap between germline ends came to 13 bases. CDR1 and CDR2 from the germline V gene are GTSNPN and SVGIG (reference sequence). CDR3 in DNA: TGTGCCTGGAGAAAGAGGGGGGAAGAAGCTTTCTTT. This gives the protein CAWRKRGEEAFF.

CDR3 bases: TGCGCCAGCAGCTTTACAGGGGGGACTGAAGCTTTCTTT. Its protein is CASSFTGGTEAFF. The V call is TRBV5-1, the J call TRBJ1-1, with TRBD1 matching over 8 bases. The CDR3 length is 13 residues. V trimming: 2 bases; J trimming: 5 bases; junction bases outside the gene matches: 2. The germline V gene encodes CDR1 SGHRS and CDR2 YFSETQ.